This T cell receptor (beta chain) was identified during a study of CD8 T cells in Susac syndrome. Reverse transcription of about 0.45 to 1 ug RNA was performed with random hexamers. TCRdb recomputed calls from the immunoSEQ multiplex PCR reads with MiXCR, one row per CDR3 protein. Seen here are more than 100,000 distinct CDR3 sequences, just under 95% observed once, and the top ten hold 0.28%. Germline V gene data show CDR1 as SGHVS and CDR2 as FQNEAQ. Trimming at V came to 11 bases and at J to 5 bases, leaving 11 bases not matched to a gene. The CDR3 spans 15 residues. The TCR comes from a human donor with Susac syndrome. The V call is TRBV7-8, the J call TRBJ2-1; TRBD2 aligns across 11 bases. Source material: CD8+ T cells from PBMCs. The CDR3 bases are TGTGCCGGAGGAGGTAGCGGGGGGGCCCACAATGAGCAGTTCTTC. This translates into CAGGGSGGAHNEQFF.